This T cell receptor beta chain originates from a study of PD-L1 blockade in urothelial cancer. Study-wide context: About 85% of the 29 patients were men whose urothelial cancer was bladder-origin. Study patients had been treated with 0 to 3 previous chemotherapy regimens. Regarding the study as a whole: Better survival was predicted by below-median pretreatment blood TCR clonality.

This CDR3 has 15 residues. Germline CDR1 and CDR2: MNHNS and SASEGT. Repertoires were generated with immunoSEQ multiplex PCR, while TCRdb's copy carries only in-frame clones and drops some. Found here are 100,000 or so clones, approximately 85% of them singletons; the top ten hold 2% to 3%. As concerns this clone: Its specificity is unknown. The junction departs from germline at one end; a sequencing error may be responsible.

The clonotype was recovered from a man aged 50-59 years with urothelial cancer. The rearrangement uses TRBV6-1 and TRBJ2-3; TRBD2 might be the D (6 bases). The material sequenced was PBMCs, taken around atezolizumab (anti-PD-L1) treatment. The CDR3 bases are TGTGCCAGCAGAGAAGAGGGAGGTCCCACAGATACGCAGTATTTT. This encodes CASREEGGPTDTQYF.